These 31 T cell receptor beta chains came from one sample sequenced in a study of cytomegalovirus exposure and HLA in healthy donors. 13 Jbeta primers and 60 Vbeta primers were used for the PCR. Only in-frame clones appear in the TCRdb table, and some are missing; sequencing was by immunoSEQ multiplex PCR. Among 130,000 to 150,000 clones listed, more than 75% were seen once. Specimen: PBMCs. These receptor sequences come from a man aged 18 to 30 in good health and CMV-seronegative.

This clone was observed a handful of times. The CDR3 is CASSLIVNEQFF. CDR3 coding DNA: TGTGCCAGCAGTTTAATAGTCAATGAGCAGTTCTTC. V gene TRBV6-6 combines with J gene TRBJ2-1; no firm D call. V was shortened by 4 bases and J by 6 bases, with 7 bases between the two germline ends. CDR3 size: 12 residues. Germline V CDR1 and CDR2: MNHNY, SVGAGI (reference sequence).

This chain uses TRBV6-6 with TRBJ1-4, with TRBD1 matching 7 bases. This CDR3 has 15 amino acids. V lost 6 bases, J lost 3 bases, and 7 bases stayed unmatched. Germline assignment: CDR1 MNHNY and CDR2 SVGAGI (reference sequence). CDR3 sequence reads: CASSTDRSANEKLFF. The CDR3 DNA sequence: TGTGCCAGCAGCACGGACAGGTCCGCTAATGAAAAACTGTTTTTT.

The chain has TRBV27 and TRBJ2-3; D is uncertain. Germline V gene data show CDR1 as MNHEY and CDR2 as SMNVEV (reference sequence). Trimming took 7 bases from V and 6 from J, leaving 20 bases between them. This CDR3 has 15 amino acids. The CDR3 reads CASTNAVARLDTQYF. Written as DNA, the CDR3 is TGTGCCAGCACCAACGCTGTAGCTAGATTGGATACGCAGTATTTT.

The V call is TRBV9, the J call TRBJ1-1, with D tentatively TRBD1 (5 bases). CDR3 length: 15 residues. V was pared by 2 bases and J by 1 base, with 12 bases between. Per the germline V gene, CDR1 is SGDLS and CDR2 is YYNGEE. The CDR3: CASSVQGYPNTEAFF. DNA for the CDR3: TGTGCCAGCAGCGTTCAGGGATACCCGAACACTGAAGCTTTCTTT.

The V and J genes are TRBV4-1 and TRBJ1-1, with no clear D. The CDR3 is 16 residues long. V was trimmed by 0 bases and J by 6 bases, leaving 17 bases between them. Germline loops: CDR1 MGHRA, CDR2 YSYEKL. The CDR3, as DNA: TGCGCCAGCAGCCAAGATCCGGGTGGAGCTGGCGCTGAAGCTTTCTTT. Its protein product is CASSQDPGGAGAEAFF.

The rearrangement links TRBV18 to TRBJ2-7, with 11 bases aligning to TRBD1. Germline values: CDR1 KGHSH, CDR2 LQKENI. V dropped 0 bases and J dropped 3; count of bases not matched to a gene: 10. This CDR3 contains 18 residues. CDR3 loop: CASSPPAGTGGRYYEQYF. CDR3 DNA sequence: TGTGCCAGCTCACCACCGGCGGGGACAGGGGGAAGGTACTACGAGCAGTACTTC.

The V call is TRBV9, the J call TRBJ2-7, with 8 bases identical to TRBD1. CDR1 and CDR2 (germline): SGDLS, YYNGEE. V lost 0 bases, J lost 6 bases, and 5 bases stayed unmatched. This CDR3 has 14 residues. CDR3 amino acids: CASSVGQGMGEQYF. The CDR3 DNA follows: TGTGCCAGCAGCGTAGGACAGGGGATGGGCGAGCAGTACTTC.

This rearrangement joins TRBV9 to TRBJ1-3, with D unresolved. Germline V gives CDR1 SGDLS, CDR2 YYNGEE. The CDR3 spans 15 residues. V was shortened by 8 bases and J by 0 bases, with 15 bases between the two germline ends. The CDR3 loop reads CASGDDGGSGNTIYF. CDR3 bases: TGTGCCAGTGGTGACGACGGAGGCTCTGGAAACACCATATATTTT.

In this sample, this clone turned up a few times. This chain joins TRBV21-1 and TRBJ2-7; TRBD2, as called in the table, went unchecked against the DNA. TRBV21-1 is recorded as a pseudogene. The CDR3 contains 17 residues. The CDR3 reads CASSKWASGPPLGEQYF. The CDR3 coding sequence is TGTGCCAGCAGCAAGTGGGCCAGCGGCCCCCCGCTAGGCGAGCAGTACTTC.

This clone was found a few times. V usage is TRBV19 and J usage is TRBJ2-7; possibly TRBD2 for D (6 bases). CDR1 is LNHDA, CDR2 SQIVND, per germline (reference sequence). The CDR3 is 12 amino acids. Trimming stripped 10 bases from V and 2 bases from J, with 12 bases between. Here the CDR3 DNA reads TGTGCCACCGCCGGGACTCCCTACGAGCAGTACTTC. It codes for CATAGTPYEQYF.

This clone was seen once. The chain joins TRBV30 to TRBJ2-5, with 9 bases that match TRBD1. The J call is uncertain, as TRBJ2-7 better fits the DNA end. The CDR3 totals 15 residues. Germline values: CDR1 GTSNPN, CDR2 SVGIG (reference sequence). The CDR3 protein is CAWSPWTGEFYEQYF. CDR3 nucleotides: TGTGCCTGGAGTCCTTGGACAGGGGAATTCTACGAGCAGTACTTC.

The V call is TRBV10-3, the J call TRBJ1-2; D is possibly TRBD1 (5 bases). The CDR3 sequence is 13 residues long. Germline values: CDR1 ENHRY, CDR2 SYGVKD. With 4 bases removed from V and 7 bases from J, the gap between germline ends came to 13 bases. Here the CDR3 reads CAISAVEGSGYTF. CDR3 bases: TGTGCCATCAGTGCGGTGGAGGGGTCTGGCTACACCTTC.

The chain joins TRBV5-1 to TRBJ1-4, with 7 nucleotides matching TRBD1. CDR3 length equals 13 residues. V dropped 5 bases and J dropped 6; count of bases not matched to a gene: 4. CDR1 is SGHRS, CDR2 YFSETQ, per germline. This CDR3 reads CASRDRSDEKLFF. The CDR3 region has the DNA TGCGCCAGCAGGGACAGGTCGGATGAAAAACTGTTTTTT.

V is TRBV7-9 and J is TRBJ1-1; tentative D call: TRBD1 (6 bases). V was pared by 5 bases and J by 1 base, with 17 bases between. The CDR3 loop spans 16 amino acids. Germline values: CDR1 SEHNR, CDR2 FQNEAQ (reference sequence). CDR3 sequence: CASSPPQGLQNTEAFF. CDR3 sequence (DNA): TGTGCCAGCAGCCCCCCTCAGGGGCTCCAGAACACTGAAGCTTTCTTT.

The J gene is TRBJ1-2, the V gene TRBV11-3; a possible D gene is TRBD1 (5 bases). This CDR3 contains 14 residues. The germline gives CDR1 SGHNT, CDR2 YENEEA. Between the trimmed V and J ends, which lost 5 bases and 8 bases, there was a span of 18 bases. CDR3: CASSRTGPLGGYTF. Here the CDR3 DNA reads TGTGCCAGCAGCAGAACAGGTCCACTTGGAGGCTACACCTTC.

In the case of this clone: Relative to the germline gene, one junction end is altered; a read error may explain this. The gene calls are TRBV7-9 and TRBJ1-1, with D unresolved. The CDR3 has 13 residues. Germline values: CDR1 SEHNR, CDR2 FQNEAQ (reference sequence). CDR3: CSSSPDWNTEAFF. DNA of the CDR3: TGTTCCAGCAGCCCGGACTGGAACACTGAAGCTTTCTTT.

This clone was seen only a few times. The V gene is TRBV28, the J gene TRBJ2-7; 11 bases are a match to TRBD1. The CDR3 has 13 residues. From germline, CDR1 is MDHEN and CDR2 SYDVKM. The V gene end was trimmed by 7 bases and the J gene end by 3 bases; junction bases not matched to a gene: 2. The CDR3 nucleotides read TGTGCCAGCATCGGGACAGGGGGCTACGAGCAGTACTTC. This gives the protein CASIGTGGYEQYF.

The chain carries TRBV2 and TRBJ1-2, with D perhaps TRBD1 (5 bases). The CDR3 length is 11 residues. CDR1 and CDR2 from the germline V gene are SNHLY and FYNNEI. V was cut by 8 bases and J by 12 bases, with 16 bases left in between. The CDR3 is CASRDSGRNTF. In DNA, the CDR3 is TGTGCCAGCCGGGACTCCGGAAGGAACACCTTC.

The table lists this clone with a count of one. The gene calls are TRBV13 and TRBJ2-5; 7 nucleotides align to TRBD1. The CDR3 loop spans 14 amino acids. Germline assignment: CDR1 PRHDT and CDR2 FYEKMQ (reference sequence). V gave up 5 bases and J gave up 5 bases; unmatched junction bases: 8. CDR3 sequence (DNA): TGTGCCAGCAGCGAACAGGGGCCGGGGGAGACCCAGTACTTC. Translation: CASSEQGPGETQYF.

The chain links TRBV14 to TRBJ1-1, with 7 bases fitting TRBD1. Germline values: CDR1 SGHDN, CDR2 FVKESK. The J segment lost 8 bases and the V segment lost 3 bases, leaving 12 bases of the junction unmatched. CDR3 length equals 15 residues. The CDR3 bases are TGTGCCAGCAGCCATGGGAACCCGGGACAGAGAGAAGCTTTCTTT. Translation gives CASSHGNPGQREAFF.

This clone was seen more than once but under ten times. The CDR3 region is CATSRGRLRTGGLNEQYF. The CDR3 DNA follows: TGTGCCACCAGCAGAGGGCGTCTTAGGACAGGGGGCCTCAACGAGCAGTACTTC. The rearrangement uses TRBV15 and TRBJ2-7; 11 nucleotides agree with TRBD1. The CDR3 contains 18 residues. V lost 1 base to trimming and J lost 5 bases; unmatched junction nucleotides: 13. Germline values: CDR1 LNHNV, CDR2 YYDKDF (reference sequence).

The rearrangement joins TRBV30 to TRBJ1-4; D ambiguous. The CDR3 contains 15 residues. Trimming pared 4 bases from V and 0 bases from J, leaving 12 bases between. Germline CDR1 reads GTSNPN; CDR2 reads SVGIG (reference sequence). The CDR3 reads CAWIDTHATNEKLFF. CDR3 coding DNA: TGTGCCTGGATTGACACCCATGCAACTAATGAAAAACTGTTTTTT.

V and J are TRBV2 and TRBJ1-1; D gene uncertain. Germline V gives CDR1 SNHLY, CDR2 FYNNEI. CDR3 length equals 11 residues. The germline V and J ends were trimmed by 5 bases and 2 bases, with 3 bases remaining between them. CDR3 sequence reads: CASSLNTEAFF. The CDR3 nucleotides read TGTGCCAGCAGTTTAAACACTGAAGCTTTCTTT.

A remark on this clone: The junction does not match germline at one end; this may be a read error. The J gene is TRBJ1-2, the V gene TRBV30; D possibly corresponds to TRBD1 (5 bases). The CDR3 contains 13 residues. CDR1 is GTSNPN, CDR2 SVGIG, per germline (reference sequence). The CDR3 DNA reads TGTGCATGGACATCTTATGAGAACTATGGCTACACCTTC. The encoded protein is CAWTSYENYGYTF.

This clone was picked up a small number of times. V usage is TRBV19 and J usage is TRBJ2-1; D may be TRBD2 (6 bases). Trimming took off 5 bases at V and 4 bases at J, with 15 bases between the two ends. Germline CDR1 LNHDA, CDR2 SQIVND (reference sequence). There are 15 residues in the CDR3. For the CDR3, the DNA is TGTGCCAGTAGTCCGCGACGGGGGATTTACAATGAGCAGTTCTTC. Amino acids: CASSPRRGIYNEQFF.

The chain employs TRBV30 and TRBJ1-3, with a tentative D call TRBD1 (5 bases). Germline loops: CDR1 GTSNPN, CDR2 SVGIG (reference sequence). There are 16 residues in the CDR3. V dropped 2 bases and J dropped 0 bases, with 14 bases sitting between them. This chain's CDR3 is CAWSLSGSLSGNTIYF. The CDR3 DNA reads as TGTGCCTGGAGTCTCTCAGGGTCCCTCTCTGGAAACACCATATATTTT.

This clone was counted between two and nine times. V is TRBV7-2 and J is TRBJ1-5; 7 bases align to TRBD1. The CDR3 totals 14 residues. V dropped 5 bases and J dropped 7; count of bases not matched to a gene: 8. CDR1 is SGHTA, CDR2 FQGNSA, per germline. CDR3 sequence reads: CASSATGAGQPQHF. CDR3 coding DNA: TGTGCCAGCAGCGCAACAGGGGCCGGACAGCCCCAGCATTTT.

This chain connects TRBV6-1 to TRBJ2-1, with a weak D call TRBD2 (6 bases). Germline-derived CDR1 and CDR2 are MNHNS and SASEGT. The CDR3 extends over 12 amino acids. Trimming stripped 6 bases from V and 7 bases from J, with 10 bases between. CDR3 sequence (DNA): TGTGCCAGCAGCCGTCTAGCGAATGAGCAGTTCTTC. Translating gives CASSRLANEQFF.

This chain uses TRBV6-1 with TRBJ1-4; D call uncertain. The germline CDR1 and CDR2 sequences are MNHNS and SASEGT. The CDR3 is made up of 12 amino acids. V dropped 8 bases and J dropped 3 bases, with 7 bases sitting between them. The DNA of the CDR3 is TGTGCCAGCCGGGAGCCTAATGAAAAACTGTTTTTT. The encoded protein is CASREPNEKLFF.

This clone has just a few counts. CDR3 loop: CASTSPGHPNTEAFF. CDR3 bases: TGTGCCAGTACCTCCCCCGGACACCCGAACACTGAAGCTTTCTTT. The J gene is TRBJ1-1, the V gene TRBV19, with a possible D match to TRBD1 (5 bases). The CDR3 is 15 amino acids. Germline V CDR1 and CDR2: LNHDA, SQIVND (reference sequence). V lost 7 bases and J 1 base, leaving 16 bases between the germline ends.

The rearrangement joins TRBV6-9 to TRBJ2-3, with 7 bases fitting TRBD1. The CDR3 has 19 amino acids. The V gene's germline CDR1 is MNHGY and CDR2 SVAAGI. Trimming removed 5 bases from V and 0 bases from J; junction bases left unmatched: 17. Here the CDR3 DNA reads TGTGCCAGCAGTCAAGCCGACAGGGTCTTAGCGATTAGCACAGATACGCAGTATTTT. This gives the protein CASSQADRVLAISTDTQYF.